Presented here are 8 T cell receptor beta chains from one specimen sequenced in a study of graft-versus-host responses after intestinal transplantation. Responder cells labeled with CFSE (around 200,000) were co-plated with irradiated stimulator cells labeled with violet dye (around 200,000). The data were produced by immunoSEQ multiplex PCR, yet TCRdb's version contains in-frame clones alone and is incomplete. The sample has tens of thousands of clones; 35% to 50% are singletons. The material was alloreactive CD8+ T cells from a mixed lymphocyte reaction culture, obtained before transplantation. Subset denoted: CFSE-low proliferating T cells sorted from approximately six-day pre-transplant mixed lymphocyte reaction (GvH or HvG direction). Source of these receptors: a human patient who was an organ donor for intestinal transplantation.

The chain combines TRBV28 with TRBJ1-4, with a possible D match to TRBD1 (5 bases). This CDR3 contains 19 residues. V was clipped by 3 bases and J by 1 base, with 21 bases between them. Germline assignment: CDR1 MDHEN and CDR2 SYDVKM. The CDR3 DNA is TGTGCCAGCAGTTTTTGGGCAGGGTTAATTCGGGAAACTAATGAAAAACTGTTTTTT. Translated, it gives CASSFWAGLIRETNEKLFF. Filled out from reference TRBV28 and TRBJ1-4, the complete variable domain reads DVKVTQSSRYLVKRTGEKVFLECVQDMDHENMFWYRQDPGLGLRLIYFSYDVKMKEKGDIPEGYSVSREKKERFSLILESASTNQTSMYLCASSFWAGLIRETNEKLFFGSGTQLSVL.

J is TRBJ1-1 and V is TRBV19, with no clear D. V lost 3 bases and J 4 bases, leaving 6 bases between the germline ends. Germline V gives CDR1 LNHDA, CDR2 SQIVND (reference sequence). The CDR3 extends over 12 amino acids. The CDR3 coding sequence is TGTGCCAGTAGTATCGGTAGCACTGAAGCTTTCTTT. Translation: CASSIGSTEAFF. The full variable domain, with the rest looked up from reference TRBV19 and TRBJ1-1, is DGGITQSPKYLFRKEGQNVTLSCEQNLNHDAMYWYRQDPGQGLRLIYYSQIVNDFQKGDIAEGYSVSREKKESFPLTVTSAQKNPTAFYLCASSIGSTEAFFGQGTRLTVV.

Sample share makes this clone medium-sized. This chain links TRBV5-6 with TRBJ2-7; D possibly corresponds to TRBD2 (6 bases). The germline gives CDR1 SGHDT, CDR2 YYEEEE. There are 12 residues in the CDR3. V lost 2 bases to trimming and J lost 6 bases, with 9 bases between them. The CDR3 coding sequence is TGTGCCAGCAGCTTCGGGAGCGGCGAGCAGTACTTC. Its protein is CASSFGSGEQYF. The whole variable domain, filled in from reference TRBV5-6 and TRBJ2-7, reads DAGVTQSPTHLIKTRGQQVTLRCSPKSGHDTVSWYQQALGQGPQFIFQYYEEEERQRGNFPDRFSGHQFPNYSSELNVNALLLGDSALYLCASSFGSGEQYFGPGTRLTVT.

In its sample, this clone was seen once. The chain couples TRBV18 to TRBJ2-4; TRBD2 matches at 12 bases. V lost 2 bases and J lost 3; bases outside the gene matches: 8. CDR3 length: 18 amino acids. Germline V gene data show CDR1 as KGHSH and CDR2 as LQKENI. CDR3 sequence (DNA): TGTGCCAGCTCACCAGGGCTAGCGGGAGGGCCGGGCAAAAACATTCAGTACTTC. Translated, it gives CASSPGLAGGPGKNIQYF.

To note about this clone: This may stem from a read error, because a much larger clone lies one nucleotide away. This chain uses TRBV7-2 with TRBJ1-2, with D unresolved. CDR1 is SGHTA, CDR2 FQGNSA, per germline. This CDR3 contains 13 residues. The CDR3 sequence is CACSLAVGYGYTF. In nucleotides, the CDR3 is TGTGCCTGCAGCTTAGCGGTGGGCTATGGCTACACCTTC.

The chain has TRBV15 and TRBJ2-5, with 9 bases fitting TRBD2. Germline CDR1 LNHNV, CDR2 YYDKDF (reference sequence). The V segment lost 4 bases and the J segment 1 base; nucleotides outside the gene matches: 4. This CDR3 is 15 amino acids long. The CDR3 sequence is CATSTGLASQETQYF. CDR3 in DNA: TGTGCCACCAGCACCGGACTAGCGAGCCAAGAGACCCAGTACTTC.

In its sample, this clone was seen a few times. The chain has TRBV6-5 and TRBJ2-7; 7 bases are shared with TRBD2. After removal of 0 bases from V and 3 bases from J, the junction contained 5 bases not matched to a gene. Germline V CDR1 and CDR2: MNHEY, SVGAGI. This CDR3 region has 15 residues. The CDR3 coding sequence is TGTGCCAGCAGTTACTCGGGAGGGAGACACTACGAGCAGTACTTC. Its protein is CASSYSGGRHYEQYF.

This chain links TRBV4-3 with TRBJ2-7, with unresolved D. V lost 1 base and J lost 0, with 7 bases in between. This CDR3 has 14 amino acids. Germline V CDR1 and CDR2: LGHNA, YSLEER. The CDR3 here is CASSQVGSSYEQYF. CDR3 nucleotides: TGCGCCAGCAGCCAAGTGGGGTCCTCCTACGAGCAGTACTTC.